This T cell receptor beta chain stems from a study of control samples from healthy donors and cancer patients. The method was immunoSEQ multiplex PCR; TCRdb's version includes in-frame clones alone and lacks a portion of them. The sample has 150,000 or so clones; roughly 92% are singletons. Germline V gene data show CDR1 as MGHRA and CDR2 as YSYEKL. V gave up 1 base and J gave up 6 bases; unmatched junction bases: 3. CDR3 length: 14 amino acids. V and J are TRBV4-1 and TRBJ2-5; 9 bases are a match to TRBD1. The receptor comes from a man aged 18-30 years in good health. Sequenced: blood. The CDR3 DNA follows: TGCGCCAGCAGCCAAGTACAGGGGGCGAAGACCCAGTACTTC. Residues: CASSQVQGAKTQYF.